This T cell receptor beta chain was found in a study of beta chain features in type 1 diabetes. Whole-study context: Cell yields, gender and age were comparable in patients and healthy donors. Regarding the study as a whole: Shorter TCRB CDR3s, moderately but significantly so, marked every one of the four CD4+ subsets in Type 1 diabetes patients.

The CDR3 spans 14 residues. J lost 4 bases, V lost 7 bases, and 9 bases had no gene match. CDR1 and CDR2 (germline): ENHRY, SYGVKD. Points on this clone: What it recognizes is unknown.

The authors reverse transcribed all of the isolated RNA, so sequencing captured expressed TCRB transcripts. The method was immunoSEQ multiplex PCR; TCRdb's version includes in-frame clones alone and lacks a portion of them. The sample consists of 640,000 or so clones, 11% to 15% of them appearing once. The sequenced sample was naive CD4+ T cells from blood. This TCR derives from a man between 18 and 29 years old with type 1 diabetes. V gene TRBV10-3 combines with J gene TRBJ2-5; 7 positions match TRBD1. The CDR3 nucleotides read TGTGCCATCAAAGACAGGGAAAGAGGAGAGACCCAGTACTTC. Translated, it gives CAIKDRERGETQYF.